The sequence of this T cell receptor (beta chain) was determined in a study of T cells in Graves' hyperthyroidism and ophthalmopathy. Study as a whole: Before treatment of any kind, peripheral blood was taken at initial diagnosis.

By share, this clonotype counts as medium-sized (0.01 to 0.1%). Using RNA transcripts as the source, TCR beta CDR3 regions were amplified. Primed by the HTBI set, a first-round RT-PCR was run on the TCR CDR3. Each CDR3 protein gets one entry after TCRdb re-called the multiplex PCR reads with MiXCR. Here the sample spans roughly 260,000 distinct CDR3 sequences, about 15% being singletons. There are 14 residues in the CDR3. The V gene's germline CDR1 is SNHLY and CDR2 FYNNEI. The V and J ends lost 3 bases and 3 bases, in that order; junction bases with no gene match: 2. The blood specimen was taken at initial hyperthyroidism diagnosis, before any ophthalmopathy symptoms.

The TCR comes from a woman in her thirties or forties with Graves' hyperthyroidism that later progressed to Graves' ophthalmopathy. This chain connects TRBV2 to TRBJ2-3; TRBD1 matches 8 bases. Material: blood. The CDR3 reads CASSDTGGTDTQYF. The CDR3 region has the DNA TGTGCCAGCAGTGATACAGGGGGAACAGATACGCAGTATTTT.